This note documents a single T cell receptor (beta chain) sequence. This clone was counted a single time. Its antigen remains undetermined. Base qualities are not at hand, and no much larger clone is one base apart. This entry belongs to a study of T cell responses to AZD1222 COVID-19 vaccine (dated by TCRdb to the early 2020s). About the study as a whole: AZD1222 recipients with second doses at about 4 weeks or about 12 weeks were pooled, because spike-specific TCR depth and breadth did not differ between schedules. A total of 230 to 250 trial participants underwent TCR sequencing, of whom 200 to 220 received two doses of AZD1222 and about 26 received two doses of the MenACWY control vaccine. Trial participants were enrolled into age subgroups of 18-55, 56-69 and 70-plus years, which contained around 150, 28 and 57 TCR-sequenced participants, respectively. Overall study outcomes, separate from this receptor: Conclusions about previously exposed vaccinees are limited because only a handful of AZD1222 recipients were SARS-CoV-2 seropositive at baseline. The 56-69-year group was small, and its depth increase did not reach significance, likely because of low power. Because no day 14 peak-response samples were available, repertoires were characterized only after the peak T cell response. The vaccine-associated CD4 TCRs covered the entire spike protein, and the dominant responses fell in regions 160-218 and 743-854. After two AZD1222 doses, both the breadth and the depth of spike-specific TCRs were significantly higher than at day 0 and than in MenACWY recipients. Most participants were white British and females outnumbered males, and the authors suggested that clonal diversity may have been underestimated. Reportedly, close to half of the unique spike-specific TCRs recognized epitopes lying outside the regions that are mutated in the B.1.351 and B.1.1.7 variants.

The time point label on this specimen signifies: baseline before first vaccination. The vaccinee samples were drawn from two UK trials, COV001 and COV002, one of which was a single-blind randomized controlled phase 2/3 trial testing AZD1222 (ChAdOx1 nCoV-19) in healthy adults. For TCRbeta chain sequencing, PBMC samples from trial participants were taken at day 0 and at day 28 after the second dose. Including the terminal cysteine and phenylalanine, the CDR3 comprises 11 residues. Just CDR3 DNA is preserved here, 33 bases in frame from base 1. V is pared back by 5 bases and J by 5 bases, with 6 bases lying between the germline termini. The germline V gene specifies SGHAT as CDR1 and FQNNGV as CDR2. The CDR3 regions of human TCRbeta chains were analyzed by immunosequencing. In the authors' own workflow: TCRs in the repertoires were matched against a reference library of SARS-CoV-2-specific TCRs that had been generated with the MIRA antigen-specificity platform. Breadth was defined as the fraction of unique TCRs that were SARS-CoV-2-associated, and depth was defined as the fraction of total T cells that were SARS-CoV-2-associated. Using the MIRA data, each spike-specific TCR was assigned both to the spike region to which the TCR was reactive and to a CD4 or CD8 class. Log10-transformed breadth and depth values were compared by one-way ANOVA with Sidak's multiple comparisons tests. This immuneACCESS table, as held by TCRdb, lists in-frame sequences with V and J called but not all clones. Of the missing ones, under half trace to an unresolved V gene in checked studies; the others have no known cause. That table is the source of V, J and clone size, and D and trimming were worked out from the DNA. In all, the sample holds around 100,000 clones, and about 80% of those were seen once. Approximately 10% of the sample is held by the ten biggest clonotypes.

This TCR was recovered from an adult in good health. The sequence joins TRBV11-2 to TRBJ2-5; TRBD2 is perhaps the D gene, given 6 matching bases. The material was peripheral blood, obtained on day 0 of AZD1222 vaccination. The DNA reads TGTGCCAGCAGCGGGGGGGAGACCCAGTACTTC. It translates as CASSGGETQYF.